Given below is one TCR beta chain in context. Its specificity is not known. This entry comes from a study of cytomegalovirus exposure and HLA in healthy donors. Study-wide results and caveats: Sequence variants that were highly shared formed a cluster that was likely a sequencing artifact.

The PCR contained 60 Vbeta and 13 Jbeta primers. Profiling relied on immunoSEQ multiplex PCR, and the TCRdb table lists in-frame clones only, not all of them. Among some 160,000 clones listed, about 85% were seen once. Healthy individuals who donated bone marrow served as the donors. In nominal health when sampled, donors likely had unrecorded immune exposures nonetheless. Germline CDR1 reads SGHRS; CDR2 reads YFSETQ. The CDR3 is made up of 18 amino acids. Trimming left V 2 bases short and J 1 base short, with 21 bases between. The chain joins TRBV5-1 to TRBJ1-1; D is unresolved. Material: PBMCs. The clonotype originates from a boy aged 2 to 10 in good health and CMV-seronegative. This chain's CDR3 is CASSFGFRHGDRNTEAFF. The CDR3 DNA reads TGCGCCAGCAGCTTCGGTTTTAGGCACGGGGATCGGAACACTGAAGCTTTCTTT.